This TCR beta chain was identified in a study of spatial heterogeneity in lung cancer. The germline CDR1 and CDR2 sequences are SGHTS and YDEGEE. The CDR3 has 14 amino acids. Trimming removed 1 base at V and 8 bases at J, with 13 bases between. TCRdb re-called the 5' RACE reads with MiXCR, one entry per CDR3 protein. This table holds tens of thousands of distinct CDR3 sequences, roughly 3% found once. As for time point: sample taken at primary tumor resection. This clonotype was counted at least ten times. This sequence joins TRBV5-8 and TRBJ1-5; D gene ambiguous. The clonotype was recovered from a male donor with early-stage non-small cell lung cancer. The sample consisted of normal lung tissue next to the tumor, taken at surgery. CDR3 nucleotides: TGTGCCAGCAGCTTGCGGGGAAGGCCTGAGCCCCAGCATTTT. Protein product: CASSLRGRPEPQHF.